This T cell receptor beta chain was profiled in a study of identical twins. Study-wide findings and caveats: In monozygotic twins, models underestimated the sharing of out-of-frame TCR alpha. Researchers caution that invariant MAIT and iNKT cells could partly confound zero-insertion analyses.

The germline gives CDR1 SGHAT, CDR2 FQDESV (reference sequence). V lost 3 bases to trimming and J lost 2 bases; unmatched junction nucleotides: 14. The CDR3 is 19 amino acids. Remarks on this clonotype: Its antigen remains unidentified.

A template switching step contributed a universal primer site, while unique molecular identifiers were present in the cDNA. TCRdb fed the 5' RACE reads into MiXCR, producing one record per CDR3 protein. Among hundreds of thousands of distinct CDR3 sequences listed, 20% to 25% were seen once. The same specimen was also included in a second study, on yellow fever vaccine responses in identical twins.

This TCR came from a woman aged 18-29 years in good health. Sequenced sample: CD4+ T cells sorted from blood. The J gene is TRBJ2-3, the V gene TRBV11-1, with 10 bases aligning to TRBD2. CDR3 sequence: CASSFSLAGPLNPTDTQYF. CDR3 DNA: TGTGCCAGCAGCTTTTCACTAGCGGGACCACTTAATCCCACAGATACGCAGTATTTT.